The rows below give T cell receptor beta chains drawn from one sample of a study of T cells in Graves' hyperthyroidism and ophthalmopathy. One entry per CDR3 protein results from TCRdb running MiXCR on the multiplex PCR reads. This sample carries hundreds of thousands of distinct CDR3 sequences, 14% of them seen once, and the ten largest clones take roughly 6.2%. Sequencing was performed on blood. The receptors originated from a woman younger than 45 with Graves' hyperthyroidism that later progressed to Graves' ophthalmopathy. Both conserved end residues are part of each CDR3. A D gene is named only where the DNA matches it firmly. Clone size appears in some rows only: once, few, many, or a class for an expanded clone.

abundance | j_gene | d_gene | v_gene | CDR3nt | CDR3aa
many | TRBJ2-5 | . | TRBV29-1 | TGCAGCGGGAGGGGGGGACAACTAGAGACCCAGTACTTC | CSGRGGQLETQYF
many | TRBJ1-2 | . | TRBV6-1 | TGTGCCAGCAGTTGGAGGGACGGCCCTACCGGGGGCTACACCTTC | CASSWRDGPTGGYTF
few | TRBJ2-7 | TRBD1 | TRBV4-2 | TGTGCCAGCAGCCAAGTCGGGCAGGGGGCAAACGAGCAGTACTTC | CASSQVGQGANEQYF
. | TRBJ2-1 | TRBD2 | TRBV20-1 | TGCAGTGGGAGACTAGCGGGAGTAAAGGAGCAGTTCTTC | CSGRLAGVKEQFF
. | TRBJ1-5 | . | TRBV12-3/TRBV12-4 | TGTGCCAGCAGGGGGACGGAACGAACCCAGCATTTT | CASRGTERTQHF
many | TRBJ2-7 | TRBD1 | TRBV27 | TGTGCCAGCAGTCCGTCACCGGGACAGCTCTCCTACGAGCAGTACTTC | CASSPSPGQLSYEQYF
many | TRBJ1-5 | . | TRBV30 | TGTGCCTGGAGCCCCCAGGGGAATCAGCCCCAGCATTTT | CAWSPQGNQPQHF
. | TRBJ1-5 | TRBD1 | TRBV19 | TGTGCCAGTAGTATAGTCGGACAGGCGGGTCAGCCCCAGCATTTT | CASSIVGQAGQPQHF
few | TRBJ2-5 | TRBD1 | TRBV6-1 | TGTGCCAGCAGGCCTGGGACAGCAAAAGAGACCCAGTACTTC | CASRPGTAKETQYF
many | TRBJ1-1 | . | TRBV6-1 | TGTGCCAGCAGTGAAGTGGGGCAGAACACTGAAGCTTTCTTT | CASSEVGQNTEAFF
. | TRBJ2-2 | . | TRBV14 | TGTGCCAGCAGCATATCCCTTCCGAACACCGGGGAGCTGTTTTTT | CASSISLPNTGELFF
many | TRBJ2-5 | . | TRBV11-3 | TGTGCCAGCAGCTTAGGAGGAGCCAAGAACTTC | CASSLGGAKNF
few | TRBJ1-5 | . | TRBV6-2/TRBV6-3 | TGTGCCAGCAGTTACTCGAGTGGACTTAGCAATCAGCCCCAGCATTTT | CASSYSSGLSNQPQHF
many | TRBJ1-5 | . | TRBV6-1 | TGTGCCAGCAGTGAAGGGGCAGGGACTCAGCCCCAGCATTTT | CASSEGAGTQPQHF
few | TRBJ2-3 | . | TRBV15 | TGTGCCACCAGCAGGCCCGTGGGGGATACGCAGTATTTT | CATSRPVGDTQYF